This T cell receptor (beta chain) is drawn from a study of cytomegalovirus exposure and HLA in healthy donors. In regard to this clone: The antigen is unknown.

The CDR3 consists of 14 residues. V was cut by 4 bases and J by 3 bases, with 9 bases left in between. The germline V gene has CDR1 MGHDK and CDR2 SYGVNS. The study ran its PCR with 60 Vbeta and 13 Jbeta primers. TCRdb's copy holds only in-frame clones and misses some; the assay was immunoSEQ multiplex PCR. The sample yields around 91,000 clones, roughly 73% seen once. Findings of the study overall: A link between a missense DCLRE1C variant and TCR beta V- and J-gene trimming emerged from a later analysis. Most subjects' HLA-A and HLA-B alleles were reportedly predicted from TCR beta sequences.

Sequenced material: PBMCs. V is TRBV25-1 and J is TRBJ1-4; no clear D gene. The TCR comes from a male donor in good health and CMV-seropositive. CDR3 sequence reads: CASSAPQPNEKLFF. The CDR3 coding sequence is TGTGCCAGCAGTGCGCCACAGCCTAATGAAAAACTGTTTTTT.